The T cell receptor (beta chain) under discussion was sequenced for a study of cytomegalovirus exposure and HLA in healthy donors. For the study at large: Some 80 million unique TCR sequences came from HLA-typed donors in an early release. There were some 400 genotyped donors. Of these, 81% fell in the genetic ancestry cluster associated with self-reported Caucasian donors. The study's findings and limits: A missense DCLRE1C variant was associated with V- and J-gene trimming of TCR beta chains in a later analysis, and an independent cohort replicated the association. Per published accounts, TCR beta sequences correctly predicted the HLA-A and HLA-B alleles of most subjects.

The CDR3 spans 15 residues. Germline-derived CDR1 and CDR2 are SNHLY and FYNNEI. The V and J ends lost 8 bases and 5 bases, in that order; junction bases with no gene match: 12. For this clone: The antigen remains undetermined.

The PCR ran on 60 Vbeta and 13 Jbeta primers. Profiled with immunoSEQ multiplex PCR; TCRdb holds only in-frame clones, not every one. The data hold approximately 220,000 clones, with approximately 70% observed a single time. The chain is built from TRBV2 and TRBJ1-2, with 9 bases identical to TRBD1. The sample consisted of PBMCs. The clonotype comes from a woman under 40 in good health and CMV-seronegative. CDR3 in amino acids: CASPVKPGQGYGYTF. The CDR3 nucleotides are TGTGCCAGCCCAGTGAAACCGGGACAGGGTTATGGCTACACCTTC. Supplemented by reference TRBV2 and TRBJ1-2, the full variable domain reads EPEVTQTPSHQVTQMGQEVILRCVPISNHLYFYWYRQILGQKVEFLVSFYNNEISEKSEIFDDQFSVERPDGSNFTLKIRSTKLEDSAMYFCASPVKPGQGYGYTFGSGTRLTVV.